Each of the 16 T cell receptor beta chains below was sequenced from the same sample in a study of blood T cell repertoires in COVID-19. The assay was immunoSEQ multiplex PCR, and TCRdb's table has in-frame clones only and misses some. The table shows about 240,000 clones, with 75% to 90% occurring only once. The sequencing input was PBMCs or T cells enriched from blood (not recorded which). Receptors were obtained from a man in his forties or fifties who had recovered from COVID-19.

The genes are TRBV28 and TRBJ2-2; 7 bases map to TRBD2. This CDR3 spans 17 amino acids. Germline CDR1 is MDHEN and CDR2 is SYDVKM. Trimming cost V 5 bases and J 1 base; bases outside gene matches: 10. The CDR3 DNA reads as TGTGCCAGCAGTCCTGGGATGGGACTACAGAACACCGGGGAGCTGTTTTTT. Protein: CASSPGMGLQNTGELFF. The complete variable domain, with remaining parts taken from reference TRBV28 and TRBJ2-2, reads DVKVTQSSRYLVKRTGEKVFLECVQDMDHENMFWYRQDPGLGLRLIYFSYDVKMKEKGDIPEGYSVSREKKERFSLILESASTNQTSMYLCASSPGMGLQNTGELFFGEGSRLTVL.

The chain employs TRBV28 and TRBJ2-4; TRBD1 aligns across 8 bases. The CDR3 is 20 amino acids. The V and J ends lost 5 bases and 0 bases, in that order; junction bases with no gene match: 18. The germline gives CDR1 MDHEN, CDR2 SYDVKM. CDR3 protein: CASSPTLGEGTGLAKNIQYF. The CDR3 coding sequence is TGTGCCAGCAGTCCAACTCTTGGCGAAGGGACAGGACTAGCCAAAAACATTCAGTACTTC.

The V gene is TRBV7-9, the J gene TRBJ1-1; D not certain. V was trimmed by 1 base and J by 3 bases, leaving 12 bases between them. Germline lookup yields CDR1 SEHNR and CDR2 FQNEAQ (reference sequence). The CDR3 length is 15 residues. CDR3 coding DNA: TGTGCCAGCAGCTTAGTAGGAGAGTCGGACACTGAAGCTTTCTTT. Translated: CASSLVGESDTEAFF.

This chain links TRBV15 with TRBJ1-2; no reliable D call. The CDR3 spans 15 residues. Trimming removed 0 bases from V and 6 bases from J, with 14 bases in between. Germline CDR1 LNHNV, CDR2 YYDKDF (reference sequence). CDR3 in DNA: TGTGCCACCAGCAGAGACCAGACCCGGGGAGATGGCTACACCTTC. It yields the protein CATSRDQTRGDGYTF.

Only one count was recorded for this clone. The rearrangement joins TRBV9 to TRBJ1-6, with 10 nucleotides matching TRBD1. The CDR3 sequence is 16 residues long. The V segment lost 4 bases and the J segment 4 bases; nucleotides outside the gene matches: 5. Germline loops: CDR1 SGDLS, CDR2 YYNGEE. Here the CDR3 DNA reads TGTGCCAGCAGCTCCCGACAGGGGGCTTATAATTCACCCCTCCACTTT. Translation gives CASSSRQGAYNSPLHF.

The CDR3 DNA sequence: TGTGCCAGCAGCTACGTCCGACTTTTTGATTCACCCCTCCACTTT. It specifies CASSYVRLFDSPLHF. V is TRBV5-8 and J is TRBJ1-6; D call uncertain. V lost 3 bases and J 8 bases, leaving 15 bases between the germline ends. This CDR3 contains 15 residues. The germline V gene has CDR1 SGHTS and CDR2 YDEGEE.

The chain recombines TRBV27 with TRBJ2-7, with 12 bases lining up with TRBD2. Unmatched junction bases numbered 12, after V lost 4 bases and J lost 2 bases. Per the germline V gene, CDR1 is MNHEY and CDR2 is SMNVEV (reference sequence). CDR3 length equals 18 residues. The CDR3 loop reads CASSSHSGLAGSPYEQYF. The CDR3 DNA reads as TGTGCCAGCAGTTCCCATAGCGGACTAGCGGGGTCCCCCTACGAGCAGTACTTC.

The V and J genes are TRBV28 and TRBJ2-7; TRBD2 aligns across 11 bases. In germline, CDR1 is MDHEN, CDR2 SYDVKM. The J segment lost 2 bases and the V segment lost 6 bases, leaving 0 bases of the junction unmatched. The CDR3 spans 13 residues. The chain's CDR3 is CASRLAGAYEQYF. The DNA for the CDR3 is TGTGCCAGCAGACTAGCGGGGGCCTACGAGCAGTACTTC.

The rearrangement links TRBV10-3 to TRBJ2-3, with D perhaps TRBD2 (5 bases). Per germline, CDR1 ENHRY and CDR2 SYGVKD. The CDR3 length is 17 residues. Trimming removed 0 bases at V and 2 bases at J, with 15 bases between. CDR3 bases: TGTGCCATCAGTGAGTCACCCAGCGGCCCCCACACAGATACGCAGTATTTT. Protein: CAISESPSGPHTDTQYF.

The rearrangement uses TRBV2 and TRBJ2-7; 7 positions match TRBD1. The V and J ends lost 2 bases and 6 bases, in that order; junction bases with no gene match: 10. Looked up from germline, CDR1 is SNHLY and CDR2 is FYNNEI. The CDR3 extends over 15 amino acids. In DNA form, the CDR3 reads TGTGCCAGCAGTGAATCTGGACAGGCCACGGGCGAGCAGTACTTC. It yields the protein CASSESGQATGEQYF.

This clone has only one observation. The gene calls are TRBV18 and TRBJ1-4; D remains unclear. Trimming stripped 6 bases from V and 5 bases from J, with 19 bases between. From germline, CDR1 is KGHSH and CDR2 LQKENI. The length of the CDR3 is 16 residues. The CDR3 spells CASSIPGVGSNEKLFF. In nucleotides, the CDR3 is TGTGCCAGCTCCATCCCCGGTGTCGGGTCAAATGAAAAACTGTTTTTT.

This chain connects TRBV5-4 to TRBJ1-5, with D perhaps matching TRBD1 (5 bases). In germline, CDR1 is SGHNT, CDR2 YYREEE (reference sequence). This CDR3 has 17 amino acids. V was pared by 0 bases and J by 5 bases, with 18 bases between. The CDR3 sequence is CASSLAGGPGGDQPQHF. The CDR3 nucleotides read TGTGCCAGCAGCTTGGCTGGGGGTCCCGGAGGGGATCAGCCCCAGCATTTT. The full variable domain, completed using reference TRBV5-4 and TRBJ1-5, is ETGVTQSPTHLIKTRGQQVTLRCSSQSGHNTVSWYQQALGQGPQFIFQYYREEENGRGNFPPRFSGLQFPNYSSELNVNALELDDSALYLCASSLAGGPGGDQPQHFGDGTRLSIL.

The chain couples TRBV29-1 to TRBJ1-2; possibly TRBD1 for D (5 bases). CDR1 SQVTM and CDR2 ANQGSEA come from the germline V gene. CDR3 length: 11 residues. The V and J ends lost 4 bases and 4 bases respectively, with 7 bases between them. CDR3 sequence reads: CSVGQSYGYTF. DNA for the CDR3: TGCAGCGTTGGACAGTCCTATGGCTACACCTTC.

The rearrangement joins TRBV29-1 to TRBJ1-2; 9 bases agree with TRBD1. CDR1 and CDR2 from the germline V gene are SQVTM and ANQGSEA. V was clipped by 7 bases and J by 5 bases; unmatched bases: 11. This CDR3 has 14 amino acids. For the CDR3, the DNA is TGCAGCGCCTGGACAGGGGCCACACTTTATGGCTACACCTTC. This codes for CSAWTGATLYGYTF.

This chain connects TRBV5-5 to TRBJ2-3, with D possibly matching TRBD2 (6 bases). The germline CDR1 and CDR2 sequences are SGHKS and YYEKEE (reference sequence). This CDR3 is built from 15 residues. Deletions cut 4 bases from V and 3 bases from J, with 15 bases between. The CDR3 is CASSEGLGPTDTQYF. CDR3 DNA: TGTGCCAGCAGCGAGGGACTCGGTCCGACAGATACGCAGTATTTT.

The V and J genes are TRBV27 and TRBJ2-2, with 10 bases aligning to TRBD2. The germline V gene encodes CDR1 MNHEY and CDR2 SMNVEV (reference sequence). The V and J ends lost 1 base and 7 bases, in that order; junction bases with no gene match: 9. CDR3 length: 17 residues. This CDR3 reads CASSLFGLAGDSGELFF. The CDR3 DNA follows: TGTGCCAGCAGTTTATTCGGTCTAGCGGGAGATAGCGGGGAGCTGTTTTTT.